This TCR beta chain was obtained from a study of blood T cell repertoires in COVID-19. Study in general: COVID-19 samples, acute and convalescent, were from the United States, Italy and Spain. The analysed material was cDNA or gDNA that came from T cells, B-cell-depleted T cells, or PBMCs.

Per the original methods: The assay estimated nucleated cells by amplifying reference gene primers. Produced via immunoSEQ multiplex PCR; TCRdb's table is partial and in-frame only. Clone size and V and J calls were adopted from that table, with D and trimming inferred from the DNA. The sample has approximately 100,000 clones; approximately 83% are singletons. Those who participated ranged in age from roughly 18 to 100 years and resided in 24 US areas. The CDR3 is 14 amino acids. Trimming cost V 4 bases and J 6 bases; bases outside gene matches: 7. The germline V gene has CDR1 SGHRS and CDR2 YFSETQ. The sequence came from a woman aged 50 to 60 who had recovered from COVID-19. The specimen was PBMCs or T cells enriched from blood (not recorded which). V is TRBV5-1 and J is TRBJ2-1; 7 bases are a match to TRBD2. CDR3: CASSGGLVGNEQFF. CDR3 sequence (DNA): TGCGCCAGCAGCGGCGGACTAGTTGGCAATGAGCAGTTCTTC.